This T cell receptor (beta chain) appears in the sequencing data of a study of T cell responses to AZD1222 COVID-19 vaccine. This clone was seen a single time. What it binds is not known. Assay: immunoSEQ multiplex PCR; the TCRdb copy retains only in-frame clones and omits some. The table records about 56,000 clones, about 80% of them present only once. V shed 6 bases and J shed 0 bases, with 12 bases lying between them. Per the germline V gene, CDR1 is MNHEY and CDR2 is SVGAGI. CDR3 size: 14 residues. Study outcomes and limitations: CD4 TCRs covered the whole spike, strongest at regions 160-218 and 743-854.

The sample consisted of peripheral blood, taken 28 days after the second AZD1222 dose. V and J are TRBV6-5 and TRBJ2-7; D perhaps matches TRBD2 (5 bases). This sequence originates from an adult who received the AZD1222 COVID-19 vaccine. The DNA of the CDR3 is TGTGCCAGCAGAATACTAGGGAGCTCCTACGAGCAGTACTTC. Translated, it gives CASRILGSSYEQYF.